This T cell receptor beta chain was sequenced for a study of cytotoxic CD8 clonotypes in ibrutinib-treated CLL. Study-level background: Treatment had run for a median about 12 months, range 6 to 36, when response samples were taken.

Genomic DNA in a quantity of 1.5 to 2 micrograms was derived from cryopreserved PBMCs for TCR beta libraries. Measured with immunoSEQ multiplex PCR; TCRdb has only the in-frame clones, and not every one. This table has more than 8,000 clones, 61% appearing once. The V end lost 4 bases, the J end lost 5 bases, and 12 bases lay between the germline ends. The CDR3 has 13 amino acids. The germline V gene encodes CDR1 SGHNT and CDR2 YYREEE (reference sequence). This clone was seen once. Its target is unknown. Findings and limits, study-wide: Increased clonality at ibrutinib response gave way to a return toward baseline at progression.

The specimen comprised PBMCs, sampled before ibrutinib treatment. The rearrangement joins TRBV5-4 to TRBJ1-2; D is ambiguous. This TCR came from a human donor with chronic lymphocytic leukemia. CDR3 DNA: TGTGCCAGCAGCCCTATAGACACTTATGGCTACACCTTC. Protein sequence: CASSPIDTYGYTF.